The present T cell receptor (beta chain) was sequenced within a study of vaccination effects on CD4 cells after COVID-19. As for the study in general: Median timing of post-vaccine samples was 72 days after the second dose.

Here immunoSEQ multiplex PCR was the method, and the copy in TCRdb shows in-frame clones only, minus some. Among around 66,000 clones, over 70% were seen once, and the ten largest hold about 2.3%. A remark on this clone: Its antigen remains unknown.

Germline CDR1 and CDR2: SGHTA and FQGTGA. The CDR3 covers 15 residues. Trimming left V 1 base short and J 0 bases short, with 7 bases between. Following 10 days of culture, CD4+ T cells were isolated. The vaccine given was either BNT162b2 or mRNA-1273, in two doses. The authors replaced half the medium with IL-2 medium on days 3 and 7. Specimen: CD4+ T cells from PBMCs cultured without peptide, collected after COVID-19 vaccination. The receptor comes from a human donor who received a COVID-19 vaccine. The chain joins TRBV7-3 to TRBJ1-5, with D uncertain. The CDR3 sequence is CASSLISDSNQPQHF. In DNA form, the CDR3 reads TGTGCCAGCAGCTTAATCTCCGATAGCAATCAGCCCCAGCATTTT.